Each of the 29 T cell receptor beta chains below was sequenced from the same sample in a study of CD8+ T cells in alopecia areata. RNA, once extracted, was reverse transcribed into cDNA for use as the sequencing template. Here immunoSEQ multiplex PCR was the method, and the copy in TCRdb shows in-frame clones only, minus some. The sample shows 150,000 to 200,000 clones, about 60% of them seen only once. The treatment: oral pan-JAK inhibitor, 5-10 mg twice daily. Source: CD4+ T cells sorted from blood, taken at week 4, from a patient treated with tofacitinib. Receptors originate from a human donor with alopecia areata.

The chain recombines TRBV11-1 with TRBJ2-2; D is unclear. CDR3 size: 14 residues. Germline assignment: CDR1 SGHAT and CDR2 FQDESV (reference sequence). V lost 3 bases, J lost 6 bases, and 11 bases lay in between. The CDR3 bases are TGTGCCAGCAGCTTGGACCTCCGTTCCGGGGAGCTGTTTTTT. Translation: CASSLDLRSGELFF.

In its sample, this clone was seen a few times. This CDR3 is CASSELYSPLHF. The CDR3 region has the DNA TGTGCCAGCAGTGAACTATATTCACCCCTCCACTTT. This sequence joins TRBV25-1 and TRBJ1-6; no reliable D call. V lost 2 bases, J lost 8 bases, and 4 bases lay in between. CDR1 is MGHDK, CDR2 SYGVNS, per germline. The CDR3 sequence is 12 residues long.

The chain links TRBV2 to TRBJ2-2; D is ambiguous. The CDR3 is made up of 15 amino acids. V was pared by 3 bases and J by 0 bases, with 8 bases between. Germline CDR1 SNHLY, CDR2 FYNNEI. The CDR3 protein is CASSEENTNTGELFF. Written as DNA, the CDR3 is TGTGCCAGCAGTGAGGAAAATACGAACACCGGGGAGCTGTTTTTT.

Of note for this clone: The same CDR3 is also encoded by other DNA sequences in this sample. The V call is TRBV29-1, the J call TRBJ2-3; 7 nucleotides agree with TRBD1. J lost 6 bases, V lost 2 bases, and 2 bases had no gene match. The CDR3 totals 12 residues. Germline V gives CDR1 SQVTM, CDR2 ANQGSEA. Here the CDR3 reads CSVERGRDTQYF. The CDR3 DNA is TGCAGCGTTGAAAGGGGGCGGGATACGCAGTATTTT.

This chain connects TRBV7-9 to TRBJ1-6; TRBD1 might be the D (6 bases). V was trimmed by 4 bases and J by 9 bases, leaving 19 bases between them. The CDR3 loop spans 16 amino acids. The germline V gene encodes CDR1 SEHNR and CDR2 FQNEAQ (reference sequence). In DNA form, the CDR3 reads TGTGCCAGCAGCTCCAGGGTTGTAGGGGGACGTTCACCCCTCCACTTT. It specifies CASSSRVVGGRSPLHF.

The sample holds a few counts of this clone. CDR3 DNA: TGCAGCGGCCTGGACAATTCCTACGAGCAGTACTTC. Amino acids: CSGLDNSYEQYF. This chain uses TRBV29-1 with TRBJ2-7; TRBD1 is a possible D gene (5 bases). The CDR3 has 12 residues. V lost 7 bases to trimming and J lost 1 base, with 11 bases between them. Germline loops: CDR1 SQVTM, CDR2 ANQGSEA.

The rearrangement links TRBV29-1 to TRBJ1-2, with a weak D call TRBD1 (6 bases). V was pared by 4 bases and J by 5 bases, with 11 bases between. Germline V gene lookup returns CDR1 SQVTM and CDR2 ANQGSEA. The CDR3 covers 12 residues. The CDR3 coding sequence is TGCAGCGTTGGACAGGAGGAGTATGGCTACACCTTC. Amino acid sequence: CSVGQEEYGYTF.

J is TRBJ1-1 and V is TRBV4-1; 8 nucleotides align to TRBD1. CDR3 length: 15 amino acids. Trimming cost V 4 bases and J 0 bases; bases outside gene matches: 4. Germline V gene data show CDR1 as MGHRA and CDR2 as YSYEKL. DNA for the CDR3: TGCGCCAGCAGCCGAGGACAGGGAATGAACACTGAAGCTTTCTTT. Its translation: CASSRGQGMNTEAFF.

The V gene is TRBV29-1, the J gene TRBJ2-2; D might be TRBD1 or TRBD2, each matching 5 bases. This CDR3 spans 14 amino acids. The germline V gene encodes CDR1 SQVTM and CDR2 ANQGSEA. V dropped 6 bases and J dropped 5 bases, with 16 bases sitting between them. The CDR3 DNA reads TGCAGCGTCGGACGGGGCCCGGAGACCGGGGAGCTGTTTTTT. Protein: CSVGRGPETGELFF.

This chain joins TRBV5-6 and TRBJ1-5, with D perhaps matching TRBD1 (5 bases). The CDR3 spans 15 residues. Per the germline V gene, CDR1 is SGHDT and CDR2 is YYEEEE. Deletions cut 1 base from V and 3 bases from J, with 11 bases between. The CDR3 sequence: CASSLMGLVNQPQHF. CDR3 DNA: TGTGCCAGCAGCTTGATGGGGCTGGTCAATCAGCCCCAGCATTTT.

The rearrangement joins TRBV25-1 to TRBJ1-2; 9 bases are a match to TRBD1. The V segment lost 7 bases and the J segment 7 bases; nucleotides outside the gene matches: 10. Germline V gene sequence: CDR1 MGHDK, CDR2 SYGVNS. The CDR3 runs to 14 residues. The chain's CDR3 is CASTEGQGTSGYTF. The CDR3 coding sequence is TGTGCCAGCACAGAGGGACAGGGAACATCTGGCTACACCTTC.

This clone was counted between two and nine times. CDR3 sequence (DNA): TGTGCCATCATGATGGGACAGGCGTCCTACGAGCAGTACTTC. It codes for CAIMMGQASYEQYF. The rearrangement joins TRBV10-3 to TRBJ2-7, with 8 positions matching TRBD1. Germline CDR1 reads ENHRY; CDR2 reads SYGVKD. Trimming took 7 bases from V and 1 from J; bases not matched to a gene: 6. The CDR3 is 14 amino acids.

A few counts support this clone. The chain is built from TRBV7-8 and TRBJ2-4; D is unclear. Trimming took 2 bases from V and 0 from J, leaving 11 bases between them. Germline assignment: CDR1 SGHVS and CDR2 FQNEAQ. The CDR3 is 16 residues long. The DNA of the CDR3 is TGTGCCAGCAGCTTAACTCGGGTCCTAGCCAAAAACATTCAGTACTTC. Its protein product is CASSLTRVLAKNIQYF.

The gene calls are TRBV29-1 and TRBJ2-7; D may be TRBD1 (5 bases). This CDR3 is built from 12 residues. CDR1 is SQVTM, CDR2 ANQGSEA, per germline. V was cut by 3 bases and J by 2 bases, with 8 bases left in between. Written as DNA, the CDR3 is TGCAGCGTTGAGTGGGGCCCCTACGAGCAGTACTTC. This gives the protein CSVEWGPYEQYF.

The V call is TRBV27, the J call TRBJ1-4; no definite D call. V gave up 3 bases and J gave up 10 bases, with 12 bases separating them. This CDR3 has 13 residues. Looked up from germline, CDR1 is MNHEY and CDR2 is SMNVEV (reference sequence). CDR3 amino acids: CASSLERLGKLFF. DNA of the CDR3: TGTGCCAGCAGTTTGGAGAGATTAGGAAAACTGTTTTTT.

The rearrangement uses TRBV4-2 and TRBJ2-1, with D uncertain. The CDR3 spans 16 residues. CDR1 and CDR2 from the germline V gene are LGHNA and YNFKEQ. Trimming pared 1 base from V and 1 base from J, leaving 11 bases between. The CDR3 region is CASSQATGGSYNEQFF. CDR3 DNA: TGTGCCAGCAGCCAAGCAACGGGTGGATCCTACAATGAGCAGTTCTTC.

CDR3 sequence: CASSSTPGQTNSPLHF. The CDR3 DNA is TGTGCCAGCAGTTCAACGCCGGGACAGACTAATTCACCCCTCCACTTT. The chain combines TRBV27 with TRBJ1-6; 7 bases are shared with TRBD1. This CDR3 region has 16 residues. V was pared by 4 bases and J by 6 bases, with 9 bases of the junction left unmatched. The germline V gene has CDR1 MNHEY and CDR2 SMNVEV (reference sequence).

This clone has more than one count but fewer than ten. The chain joins TRBV2 to TRBJ1-1; 8 bases match TRBD1. CDR3 length: 15 amino acids. The V and J ends lost 5 bases and 0 bases, in that order; junction bases with no gene match: 5. Germline CDR1 reads SNHLY; CDR2 reads FYNNEI. CDR3 sequence reads: CASSNRQGLNTEAFF. For the CDR3, the DNA is TGTGCCAGCAGTAACCGACAGGGGCTGAACACTGAAGCTTTCTTT. Filled out from reference TRBV2 and TRBJ1-1, the complete variable domain reads EPEVTQTPSHQVTQMGQEVILRCVPISNHLYFYWYRQILGQKVEFLVSFYNNEISEKSEIFDDQFSVERPDGSNFTLKIRSTKLEDSAMYFCASSNRQGLNTEAFFGQGTRLTVV.

This rearrangement joins TRBV7-8 to TRBJ2-5; 9 positions agree with TRBD2. This CDR3 spans 15 amino acids. Germline V lookup: CDR1 SGHVS, CDR2 FQNEAQ. The V and J ends lost 6 bases and 4 bases, in that order; junction bases with no gene match: 9. The CDR3, as DNA: TGTGCCAGCAGTCCGCGGGGGGGCAAGGGAGAGACCCAGTACTTC. It yields the protein CASSPRGGKGETQYF.

This clone has a handful of counts. The genes are TRBV7-2 and TRBJ1-2; tentative D call: TRBD1 (6 bases). The CDR3 is 15 residues long. V was pared by 5 bases and J by 2 bases, with 15 bases between. CDR1 is SGHTA and CDR2 is FQGNSA in the germline V gene. CDR3 nucleotide sequence: TGTGCCAGCAGCCGATCCCATACAGGGAACTATGGCTACACCTTC. As protein: CASSRSHTGNYGYTF.

The chain employs TRBV4-2 and TRBJ1-5; 9 positions match TRBD1. V was clipped by 0 bases and J by 4 bases; unmatched bases: 1. This CDR3 is built from 15 residues. Germline CDR1 LGHNA, CDR2 YNFKEQ. DNA of the CDR3: TGTGCCAGCAGCCAAGACGGACAGGGGAATCAGCCCCAGCATTTT. As protein: CASSQDGQGNQPQHF.

In the case of this clone: Other DNA variants within this sample encode the same CDR3. The chain links TRBV29-1 to TRBJ1-5, with TRBD1 matching over 9 bases. This CDR3 is built from 13 residues. V shed 6 bases, J shed 2 bases, and the junction held 2 bases outside the gene matches. Germline CDR1 SQVTM, CDR2 ANQGSEA. CDR3 sequence (DNA): TGCAGCGTGGGACAGGGTGGCAATCAGCCCCAGCATTTT. Translated, it gives CSVGQGGNQPQHF.

J is TRBJ2-5 and V is TRBV29-1; maybe TRBD2 (5 bases). The CDR3 sequence is 14 residues long. V lost 3 bases, J lost 1 base, and 12 bases lay in between. The germline gives CDR1 SQVTM, CDR2 ANQGSEA. CDR3 loop: CSVERAEFQETQYF. The CDR3 DNA follows: TGCAGCGTTGAGAGAGCGGAGTTCCAAGAGACCCAGTACTTC.

V and J are TRBV5-1 and TRBJ2-1; 7 positions agree with TRBD1. Germline V lookup: CDR1 SGHRS, CDR2 YFSETQ. With V trimmed by 0 bases and J by 9 bases, 9 bases remained unmatched. The CDR3 loop spans 15 amino acids. CDR3 in amino acids: CASSLVAGGSIEQFF. CDR3 nucleotide sequence: TGCGCCAGCAGCTTGGTGGCAGGGGGTAGTATTGAGCAGTTCTTC.

The J gene is TRBJ2-1, the V gene TRBV30; D is uncertain. The CDR3 sequence is 11 residues long. V lost 1 base to trimming and J lost 8 bases, with 6 bases between them. From germline, CDR1 is GTSNPN and CDR2 SVGIG (reference sequence). CDR3 DNA sequence: TGTGCCTGGAGTGCGGAATATGAGCAGTTCTTC. It specifies CAWSAEYEQFF.

This chain connects TRBV29-1 to TRBJ2-4; D is perhaps TRBD1 (6 bases). The ends were cut back, 7 bases at V and 1 base at J, with 14 bases in the middle. CDR3 length equals 14 residues. The V gene's germline CDR1 is SQVTM and CDR2 ANQGSEA. CDR3 sequence (DNA): TGCAGCGCTGCCCTCCAGGGGGCCAAAAACATTCAGTACTTC. Its translation: CSAALQGAKNIQYF.

The chain combines TRBV29-1 with TRBJ1-1, with 7 bases lining up with TRBD1. After removal of 6 bases from V and 4 bases from J, the junction contained 11 bases not matched to a gene. The germline gives CDR1 SQVTM, CDR2 ANQGSEA. The CDR3 runs 14 residues. CDR3 DNA: TGCAGCGTGGTCCAGGGGGTCAGGGGCACTGAAGCTTTCTTT. Protein product: CSVVQGVRGTEAFF.

The chain uses TRBV25-1 and TRBJ1-2; D uncertain. The CDR3 covers 12 residues. Germline V gene sequence: CDR1 MGHDK, CDR2 SYGVNS. V gave up 3 bases and J gave up 4 bases, with 6 bases separating them. This CDR3 is CASSDTAYGYTF. The CDR3 coding sequence is TGTGCCAGCAGTGACACAGCCTATGGCTACACCTTC.

The chain combines TRBV29-1 with TRBJ2-7; perhaps TRBD1 as D (5 bases). Germline CDR1 is SQVTM and CDR2 is ANQGSEA. The CDR3 covers 12 residues. Trimming removed 5 bases from V and 5 bases from J, with 13 bases in between. CDR3 coding DNA: TGCAGCGTTCAAGTTCAGGGCCACGAGCAGTACTTC. It codes for CSVQVQGHEQYF.